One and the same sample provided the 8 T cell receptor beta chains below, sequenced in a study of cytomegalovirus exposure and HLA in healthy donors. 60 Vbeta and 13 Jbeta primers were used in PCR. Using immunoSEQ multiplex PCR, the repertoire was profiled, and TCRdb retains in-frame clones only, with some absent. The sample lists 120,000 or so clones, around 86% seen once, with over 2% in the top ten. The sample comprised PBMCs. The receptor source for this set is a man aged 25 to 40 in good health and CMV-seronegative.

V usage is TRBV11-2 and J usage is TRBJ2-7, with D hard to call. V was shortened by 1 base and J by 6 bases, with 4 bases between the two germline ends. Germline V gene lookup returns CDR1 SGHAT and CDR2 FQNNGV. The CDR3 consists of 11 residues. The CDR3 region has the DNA TGTGCCAGCAGCTTAGCTCGCGAGCAGTACTTC. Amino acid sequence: CASSLAREQYF.

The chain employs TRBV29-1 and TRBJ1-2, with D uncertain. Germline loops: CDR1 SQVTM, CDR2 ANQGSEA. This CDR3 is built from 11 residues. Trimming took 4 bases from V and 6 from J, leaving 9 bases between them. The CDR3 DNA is TGCAGCGTTGCTTTATCGGATGGCTACACCTTC. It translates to CSVALSDGYTF.

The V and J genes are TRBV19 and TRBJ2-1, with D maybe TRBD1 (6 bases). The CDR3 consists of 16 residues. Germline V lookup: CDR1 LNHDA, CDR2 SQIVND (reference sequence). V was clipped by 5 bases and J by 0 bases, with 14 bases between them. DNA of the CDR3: TGTGCCAGTAGTCTACCACAGGGCTTCTCCTACAATGAGCAGTTCTTC. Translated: CASSLPQGFSYNEQFF.

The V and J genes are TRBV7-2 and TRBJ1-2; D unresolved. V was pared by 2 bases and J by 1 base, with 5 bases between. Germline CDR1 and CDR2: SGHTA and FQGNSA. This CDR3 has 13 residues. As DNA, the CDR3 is TGTGCCAGCAGCTTACTATTTAACTATGGCTACACCTTC. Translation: CASSLLFNYGYTF.

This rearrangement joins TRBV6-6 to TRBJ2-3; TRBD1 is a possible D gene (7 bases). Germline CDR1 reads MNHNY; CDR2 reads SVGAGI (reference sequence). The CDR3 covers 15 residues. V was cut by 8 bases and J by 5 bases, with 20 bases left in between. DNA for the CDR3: TGTGCCAGCGGTGACAGGGTCTGGGGAGGAGATACGCAGTATTTT. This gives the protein CASGDRVWGGDTQYF.

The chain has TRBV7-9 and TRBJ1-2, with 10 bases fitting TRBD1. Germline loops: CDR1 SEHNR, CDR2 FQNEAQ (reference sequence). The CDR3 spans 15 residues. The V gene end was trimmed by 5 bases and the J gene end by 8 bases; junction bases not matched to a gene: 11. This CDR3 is CASSLKPGTGVGYTF. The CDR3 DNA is TGTGCCAGCAGCCTGAAACCCGGGACAGGGGTAGGCTACACCTTC.

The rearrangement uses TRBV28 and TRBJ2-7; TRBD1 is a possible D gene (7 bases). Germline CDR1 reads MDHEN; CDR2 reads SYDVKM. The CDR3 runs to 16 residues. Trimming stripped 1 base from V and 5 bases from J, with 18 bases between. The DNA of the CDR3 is TGTGCCAGCAGTTTATTTAGGTGGCAGGGGGGCGACGAGCAGTACTTC. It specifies CASSLFRWQGGDEQYF. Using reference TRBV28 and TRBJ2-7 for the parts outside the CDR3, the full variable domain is DVKVTQSSRYLVKRTGEKVFLECVQDMDHENMFWYRQDPGLGLRLIYFSYDVKMKEKGDIPEGYSVSREKKERFSLILESASTNQTSMYLCASSLFRWQGGDEQYFGPGTRLTVT.

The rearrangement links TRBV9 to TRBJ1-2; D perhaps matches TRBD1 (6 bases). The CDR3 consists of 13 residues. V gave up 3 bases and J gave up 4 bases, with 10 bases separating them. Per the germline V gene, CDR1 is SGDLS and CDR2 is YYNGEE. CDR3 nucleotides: TGTGCCAGCAGCGAACAGGGCTCCTATGGCTACACCTTC. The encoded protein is CASSEQGSYGYTF. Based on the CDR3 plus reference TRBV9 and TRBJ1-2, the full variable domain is DSGVTQTPKHLITATGQRVTLRCSPRSGDLSVYWYQQSLDQGLQFLIQYYNGEERAKGNILERFSAQQFPDLHSELNLSSLELGDSALYFCASSEQGSYGYTFGSGTRLTVV.